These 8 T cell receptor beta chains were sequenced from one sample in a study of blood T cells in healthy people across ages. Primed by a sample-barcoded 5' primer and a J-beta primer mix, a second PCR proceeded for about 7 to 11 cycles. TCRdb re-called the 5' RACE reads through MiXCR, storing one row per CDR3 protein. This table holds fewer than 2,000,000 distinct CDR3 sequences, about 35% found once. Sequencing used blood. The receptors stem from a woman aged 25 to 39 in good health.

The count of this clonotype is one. CDR3 bases: TGTGCCGGCACTTTGGACGGTACTAGCACAGATACGCAGTATTTT. Translation gives CAGTLDGTSTDTQYF. This sequence joins TRBV12-3 or TRBV12-4 and TRBJ2-3; D gene uncertain. Trimming cost V 11 bases and J 0 bases, with 18 bases left between them. The CDR3 covers 15 residues.

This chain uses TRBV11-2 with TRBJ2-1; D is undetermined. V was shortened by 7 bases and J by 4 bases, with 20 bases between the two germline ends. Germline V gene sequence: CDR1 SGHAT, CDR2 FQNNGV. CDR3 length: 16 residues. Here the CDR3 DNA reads TGTGCCAGCAACCAAAGGGTAGCCACGTTGTACAATGAGCAGTTCTTC. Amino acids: CASNQRVATLYNEQFF.

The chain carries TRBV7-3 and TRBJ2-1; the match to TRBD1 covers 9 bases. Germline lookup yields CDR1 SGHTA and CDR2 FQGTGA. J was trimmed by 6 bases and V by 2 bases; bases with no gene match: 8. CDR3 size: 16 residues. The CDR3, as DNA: TGTGCCAGCAGCTTACGAAGTGGGACAGGGCTCAATGAGCAGTTCTTC. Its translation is CASSLRSGTGLNEQFF.

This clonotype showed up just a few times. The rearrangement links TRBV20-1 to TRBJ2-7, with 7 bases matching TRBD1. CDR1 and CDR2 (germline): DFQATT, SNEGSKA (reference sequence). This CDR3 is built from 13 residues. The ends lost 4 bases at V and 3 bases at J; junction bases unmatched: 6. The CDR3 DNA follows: TGCAGTGCTAAGGACAGGAGCGGCTACGAGCAGTACTTC. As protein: CSAKDRSGYEQYF.

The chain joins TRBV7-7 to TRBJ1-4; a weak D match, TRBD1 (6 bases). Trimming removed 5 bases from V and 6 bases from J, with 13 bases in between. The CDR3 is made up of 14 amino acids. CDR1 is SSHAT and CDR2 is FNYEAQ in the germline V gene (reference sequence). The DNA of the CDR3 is TGTGCCAGCAGCCCGGTCCAGGGGTATGAAAAACTGTTTTTT. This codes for CASSPVQGYEKLFF.

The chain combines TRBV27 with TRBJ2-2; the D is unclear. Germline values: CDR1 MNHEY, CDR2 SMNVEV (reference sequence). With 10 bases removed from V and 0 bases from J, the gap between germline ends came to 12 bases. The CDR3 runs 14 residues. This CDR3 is CATRSSANTGELFF. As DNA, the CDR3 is TGTGCCACCCGATCGTCGGCGAACACCGGGGAGCTGTTTTTT.

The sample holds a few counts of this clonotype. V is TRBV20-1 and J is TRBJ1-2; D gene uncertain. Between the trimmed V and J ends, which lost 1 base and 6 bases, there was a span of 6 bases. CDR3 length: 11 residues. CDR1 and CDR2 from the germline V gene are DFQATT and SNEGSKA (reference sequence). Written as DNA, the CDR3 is TGCAGTGCTAGAGGTGTAGATGGCTACACCTTC. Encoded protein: CSARGVDGYTF.

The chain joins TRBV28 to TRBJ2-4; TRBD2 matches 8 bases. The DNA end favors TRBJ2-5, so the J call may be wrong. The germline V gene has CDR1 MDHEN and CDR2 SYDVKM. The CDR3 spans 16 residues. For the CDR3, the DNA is TGTGCCAGCAGTTTACATTCGGGGCTAGCGGGAGAGACCCAGTACTTC. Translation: CASSLHSGLAGETQYF.